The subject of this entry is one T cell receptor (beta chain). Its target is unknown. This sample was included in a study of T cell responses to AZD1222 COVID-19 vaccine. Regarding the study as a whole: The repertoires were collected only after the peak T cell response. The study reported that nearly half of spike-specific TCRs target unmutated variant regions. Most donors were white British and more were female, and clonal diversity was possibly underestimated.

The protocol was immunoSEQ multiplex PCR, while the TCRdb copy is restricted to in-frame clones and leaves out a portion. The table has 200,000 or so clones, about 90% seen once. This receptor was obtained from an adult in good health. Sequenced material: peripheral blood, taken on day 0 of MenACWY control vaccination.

The CDR3 spells CASSIVSPTDEQYF. The CDR3 region has the DNA TGTGCCAGTAGTATTGTCTCGCCTACTGACGAGCAGTACTTC. This rearrangement joins TRBV19 to TRBJ2-7; no reliable D call. The CDR3 spans 14 residues. The V end lost 3 bases, the J end lost 5 bases, and 14 bases lay between the germline ends. The germline CDR1 and CDR2 sequences are LNHDA and SQIVND (reference sequence).